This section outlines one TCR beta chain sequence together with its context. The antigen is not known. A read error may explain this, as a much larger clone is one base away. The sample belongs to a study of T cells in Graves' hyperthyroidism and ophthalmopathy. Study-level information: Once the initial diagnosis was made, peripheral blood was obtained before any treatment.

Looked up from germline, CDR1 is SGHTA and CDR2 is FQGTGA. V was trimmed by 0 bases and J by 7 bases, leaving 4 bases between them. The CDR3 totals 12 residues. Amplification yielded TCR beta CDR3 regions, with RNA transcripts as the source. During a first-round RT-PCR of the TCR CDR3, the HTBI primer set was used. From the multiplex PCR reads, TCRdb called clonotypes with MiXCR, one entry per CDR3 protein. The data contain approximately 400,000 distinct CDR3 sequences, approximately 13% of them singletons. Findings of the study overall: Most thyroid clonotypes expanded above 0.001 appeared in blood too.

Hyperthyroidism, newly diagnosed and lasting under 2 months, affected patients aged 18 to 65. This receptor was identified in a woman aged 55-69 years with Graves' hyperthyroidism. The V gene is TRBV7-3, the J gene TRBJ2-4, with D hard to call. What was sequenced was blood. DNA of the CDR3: TGTGCCAGCAGCTTAACAGGGAACATTCAGTACTTC. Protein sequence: CASSLTGNIQYF.